The 18 T cell receptor beta chains below come from one sample, sequenced in a study of CD8 T cell repertoires and HIV-1 epitope variants. The protocol was immunoSEQ multiplex PCR, while the TCRdb copy is restricted to in-frame clones and leaves out a portion. The sample holds about 4,800 clones, 66% seen once. The antigens for these receptors are not known. The sequencing sample was made of cultured CD8+ T cells derived from PBMCs. These receptors all stem from a male donor with HIV.

By sample fraction, this clone is medium-sized. The chain carries TRBV18 and TRBJ2-7; a possible D gene is TRBD1 (6 bases). Trimming took off 1 base at V and 2 bases at J, with 15 bases between the two ends. CDR1 is KGHSH, CDR2 LQKENI, per germline. The CDR3 is 16 amino acids. The CDR3 region is CASSPQFGQGPYEQYF. CDR3 nucleotide sequence: TGTGCCAGCTCACCACAGTTTGGGCAGGGGCCCTACGAGCAGTACTTC.

V is TRBV7-2 and J is TRBJ1-2, with 9 bases fitting TRBD1. CDR3 length: 12 amino acids. V dropped 6 bases and J dropped 8; count of bases not matched to a gene: 4. Germline V CDR1 and CDR2: SGHTA, FQGNSA. The CDR3 DNA sequence: TGTGCCAGCAGTTCCGGGACAGGGGGCTACACCTTC. This codes for CASSSGTGGYTF. Looking up the rest from reference TRBV7-2 and TRBJ1-2 gives the full variable domain: GAGVSQSPSNKVTEKGKDVELRCDPISGHTALYWYRQSLGQGLEFLIYFQGNSAPDKSGLPSDRFSAERTGGSVSTLTIQRTQQEDSAVYLCASSSGTGGYTFGSGTRLTVV.

This sequence joins TRBV27 and TRBJ1-1; D gene ambiguous. The CDR3 has 15 residues. Trimming left V 4 bases short and J 2 bases short, with 14 bases between. Germline V gene sequence: CDR1 MNHEY, CDR2 SMNVEV (reference sequence). The CDR3 spells CASSSLFTVNTEAFF. CDR3 nucleotide sequence: TGTGCCAGCAGTTCCCTATTTACAGTAAACACTGAAGCTTTCTTT.

The chain employs TRBV7-9 and TRBJ2-7; D might be TRBD1 (5 bases). Trimming shortened V by 5 bases and J by 1 base, and 6 bases separated the two germline ends. CDR1 is SEHNR and CDR2 is FQNEAQ in the germline V gene (reference sequence). This CDR3 spans 12 amino acids. The CDR3 loop reads CASSRTSYEQYF. The CDR3 DNA sequence: TGTGCCAGCAGCCGGACATCCTACGAGCAGTACTTC.

This chain joins TRBV5-6 and TRBJ1-4; TRBD1 might be the D (5 bases). V shed 0 bases and J shed 10 bases, with 7 bases lying between them. The length of the CDR3 is 12 residues. Germline V gives CDR1 SGHDT, CDR2 YYEEEE. CDR3 bases: TGTGCCAGCAGCTTGGGAGGGGCAAAACTGTTTTTT. It is translated as CASSLGGAKLFF.

This chain links TRBV29-1 with TRBJ2-7; 11 positions agree with TRBD1. The CDR3 consists of 16 residues. V dropped 5 bases and J dropped 5; count of bases not matched to a gene: 14. CDR1 SQVTM and CDR2 ANQGSEA come from the germline V gene. The CDR3 DNA reads TGCAGCGTTCAGGCTCCCGGACAGGGGGCTCTCGACGAGCAGTACTTC. It translates to CSVQAPGQGALDEQYF.

The J gene is TRBJ2-2, the V gene TRBV15; no definite D call. This CDR3 comprises 14 residues. V was cut by 8 bases and J by 4 bases, with 14 bases left in between. Germline assignment: CDR1 LNHNV and CDR2 YYDKDF (reference sequence). The CDR3 sequence is CATRNSLSTGELFF. For the CDR3, the DNA is TGTGCCACCCGTAATAGCTTGAGCACCGGGGAGCTGTTTTTT.

The chain carries TRBV30 and TRBJ2-2, with 7 bases fitting TRBD1. The CDR3 is 13 residues long. Germline CDR1 reads GTSNPN; CDR2 reads SVGIG (reference sequence). V was pared by 0 bases and J by 8 bases, with 3 bases of the junction left unmatched. The CDR3 DNA is TGTGCCTGGAGTGTAGGGGGCAGGGGGGAGCTGTTTTTT. Its protein product is CAWSVGGRGELFF.

The J gene is TRBJ2-7, the V gene TRBV16, with D unresolved. Trimming took 4 bases from V and 0 from J, leaving 13 bases between them. Germline V gene data show CDR1 as KGHSY and CDR2 as FQNENV. CDR3 size: 15 residues. The CDR3 loop is CASSPMRGSSYEQYF. DNA for the CDR3: TGTGCCAGCAGCCCCATGCGAGGTTCCTCCTACGAGCAGTACTTC.

CDR3 amino acids: CASGLVPPGTLNTGELFF. The CDR3 DNA is TGTGCTAGTGGTTTGGTCCCTCCTGGAACATTGAACACCGGGGAGCTGTTTTTT. The V gene is TRBV12-5, the J gene TRBJ2-2; D ambiguous. The germline V and J ends were trimmed by 0 bases and 1 base, with 15 bases remaining between them. The CDR3 is 18 amino acids. CDR1 and CDR2 from the germline V gene are LGHNT and FRNRAP.

The chain couples TRBV19 to TRBJ2-7; 12 bases map to TRBD2. This CDR3 has 17 residues. CDR1 LNHDA and CDR2 SQIVND come from the germline V gene (reference sequence). V gave up 0 bases and J gave up 5 bases; unmatched junction bases: 8. The CDR3 loop is CASSIEGLAGVPDEQYF. In DNA, the CDR3 is TGTGCCAGTAGTATAGAGGGACTAGCGGGTGTACCTGACGAGCAGTACTTC.

The V call is TRBV28, the J call TRBJ2-1, with 8 nucleotides matching TRBD2. The length of the CDR3 is 14 residues. Unmatched junction bases numbered 4, after V lost 7 bases and J lost 2 bases. The germline V gene has CDR1 MDHEN and CDR2 SYDVKM. Here the CDR3 DNA reads TGTGCCAGCACTAGCGGGCGGACCTACAATGAGCAGTTCTTC. This codes for CASTSGRTYNEQFF.

J is TRBJ2-5 and V is TRBV5-1; possibly TRBD2 for D (6 bases). Germline assignment: CDR1 SGHRS and CDR2 YFSETQ. Deletions cut 7 bases from V and 4 bases from J, with 17 bases between. The CDR3 totals 14 residues. The CDR3 DNA reads TGCGCCAGCGGTTACGGGAGTCTGGGAGAGACCCAGTACTTC. Translating gives CASGYGSLGETQYF.

This clone was seen only once. The chain employs TRBV28 and TRBJ2-7; perhaps TRBD2 as D (6 bases). Germline V gene lookup returns CDR1 MDHEN and CDR2 SYDVKM. Between the trimmed V and J ends, which lost 5 bases and 7 bases, there was a span of 21 bases. This CDR3 contains 15 residues. The CDR3 here is CASSIIADSTKEQYF. The CDR3 DNA sequence: TGTGCCAGCAGTATCATAGCGGATTCGACTAAGGAGCAGTACTTC.

This clone turned up a few times. The chain recombines TRBV28 with TRBJ2-1; no firm D call. The V end lost 4 bases, the J end lost 9 bases, and 10 bases lay between the germline ends. The CDR3 loop spans 12 amino acids. CDR1 and CDR2 (germline): MDHEN, SYDVKM. The CDR3 sequence is CASSWGSVEQFF. As DNA, the CDR3 is TGTGCCAGCAGTTGGGGTAGTGTTGAGCAGTTCTTC.

This chain uses TRBV28 with TRBJ2-3, with a tentative D call TRBD2 (5 bases). Germline CDR1 reads MDHEN; CDR2 reads SYDVKM. The CDR3 length is 15 residues. Trimming removed 5 bases at V and 2 bases at J, with 14 bases between. As DNA, the CDR3 is TGTGCCAGCAGTCTAGAACCGGGGATCACAGATACGCAGTATTTT. Encoded protein: CASSLEPGITDTQYF.

The chain links TRBV27 to TRBJ2-1; the D gene could be TRBD1 or TRBD2 (5 bases each). Trimming stripped 4 bases from V and 0 bases from J, with 10 bases between. Germline assignment: CDR1 MNHEY and CDR2 SMNVEV (reference sequence). The CDR3 runs to 15 residues. The CDR3 nucleotides are TGTGCCAGCAGTTGGGACGGTAGCTCCTACAATGAGCAGTTCTTC. As protein: CASSWDGSSYNEQFF.

This clone turned up a few times. V is TRBV28 and J is TRBJ2-7, with TRBD2 matching 11 bases. V was pared by 10 bases and J by 5 bases, with 10 bases of the junction left unmatched. The CDR3 extends over 14 amino acids. The germline CDR1 and CDR2 sequences are MDHEN and SYDVKM. CDR3 amino acids: CATSGLAVWDEQYF. The CDR3, as DNA: TGTGCCACCTCGGGACTAGCGGTCTGGGACGAGCAGTACTTC.